These T cell receptor beta chains were read from a single sample in a study of T cell responses to AZD1222 COVID-19 vaccine. The repertoire was sequenced with immunoSEQ multiplex PCR; TCRdb's copy has only in-frame clones and lacks some. The repertoire holds 150,000 or so clones, with roughly 90% as singletons. Sequences were derived from peripheral blood, sampled on day 0 of AZD1222 vaccination. The receptors were sampled from an adult in good health. The CDR3 runs from the conserved cysteine through the conserved F or W. Each record gives: J gene, V gene, clone size, D gene, CDR3 protein, CDR3 DNA. D genes are given only for firm matches. Only some rows state a clone size, as once, few, many or a class for expanded clones.

TRBJ2-7,TRBV29-1,.,TRBD2,CSVELAGGPGHEQYF,TGCAGCGTTGAACTAGCGGGGGGGCCTGGCCACGAGCAGTACTTC
TRBJ1-4,TRBV5-1,.,.,CASSVLGGEKLFF,TGCGCCAGCAGCGTTCTGGGAGGCGAAAAACTGTTTTTT
TRBJ2-1,TRBV5-6,.,.,CASSPDSLFSYNEQFF,TGTGCCAGCAGCCCGGACAGCCTATTCTCCTACAATGAGCAGTTCTTC
TRBJ2-5,TRBV5-1,.,TRBD2,CASSGPGLAVQETQYF,TGCGCCAGCAGCGGACCGGGACTAGCGGTACAAGAGACCCAGTACTTC
TRBJ1-3,TRBV28,few,.,CASSFYSFQSFSGNTIYF,TGTGCCAGCAGTTTCTATTCCTTCCAGTCCTTCTCTGGAAACACCATATATTTT
TRBJ2-1,TRBV5-1,.,TRBD2,CASSAVLAGVHNEQFF,TGCGCCAGCAGCGCGGTACTAGCGGGGGTACACAATGAGCAGTTCTTC
TRBJ2-7,TRBV7-2,once,TRBD2,CASSWTSREQYF,TGTGCCAGCAGCTGGACTAGTCGGGAGCAGTACTTC
TRBJ1-5,TRBV5-6,.,.,CASSRRGNQPQHF,TGTGCCAGCAGCCGACGGGGGAATCAGCCCCAGCATTTT
TRBJ2-1,TRBV11-3,.,TRBD2,CASSLGSASGVAGNEQFF,TGTGCCAGCAGCTTAGGGTCGGCTAGCGGGGTGGCGGGGAATGAGCAGTTCTTC
TRBJ1-1,TRBV4-1,.,.,CASSHLFGRFEDTEAFF,TGCGCCAGCAGCCACCTTTTTGGGAGGTTCGAGGACACTGAAGCTTTCTTT
TRBJ1-6,TRBV11-2,.,.,CASSFGDPRSSYNSPLHF,TGTGCCAGCAGCTTTGGGGACCCAAGAAGCTCCTATAATTCACCCCTCCACTTT
TRBJ1-3,TRBV6-5,.,.,CASSYSPGAGNTIYF,TGTGCCAGCAGTTACTCCCCGGGAGCTGGAAACACCATATATTTT
TRBJ2-5,TRBV11-3,few,.,CASSLNAGAETQYF,TGTGCCAGCAGCTTAAATGCGGGGGCAGAGACCCAGTACTTC
TRBJ2-1,TRBV19,.,TRBD2,CASRTSGGSLSGNEQFF,TGTGCCAGTAGAACTAGCGGGGGAAGTCTATCTGGCAATGAGCAGTTCTTC
TRBJ2-1,TRBV7-2,.,TRBD2,CASSSGTSFVNEQFF,TGTGCCAGCAGCTCCGGGACTAGTTTTGTCAATGAGCAGTTCTTC
TRBJ2-7,TRBV11-2,.,.,CASSTSAILPYEQYF,TGTGCCAGCAGCACGAGCGCCATTCTACCCTACGAGCAGTACTTC
TRBJ2-1,TRBV4-3,.,TRBD1,CASSQGDRGPYNEQFF,TGCGCCAGCAGCCAAGGGGACAGGGGCCCCTACAATGAGCAGTTCTTC
TRBJ2-5,TRBV18,.,.,CASSPPSQGQETQYF,TGTGCCAGCTCACCTCCCAGCCAGGGACAAGAGACCCAGTACTTC
TRBJ2-5,TRBV6-2/TRBV6-3,.,.,CASSPPRETQYF,TGTGCCAGCAGCCCACCCCGGGAGACCCAGTACTTC
TRBJ1-1,TRBV3-1/TRBV3-2,few,.,CASSSQRGNTEAFF,TGTGCCAGCAGCTCACAAAGGGGGAACACTGAAGCTTTCTTT
TRBJ1-1,TRBV5-1,.,TRBD1,CASSFRGKTEAFF,TGCGCCAGCAGCTTCAGGGGGAAAACTGAAGCTTTCTTT
TRBJ1-1,TRBV10-3,.,TRBD1,CAISGGDRPNTEAFF,TGTGCCATCAGTGGAGGGGACAGGCCGAACACTGAAGCTTTCTTT
TRBJ1-5,TRBV19,.,TRBD1,CASSIGDRGSNQPQHF,TGTGCCAGTAGTATAGGGGACAGGGGGAGCAATCAGCCCCAGCATTTT
TRBJ1-1,TRBV7-8,.,.,CASSLKGEAFF,TGTGCCAGCAGCTTAAAGGGGGAAGCTTTCTTT
TRBJ2-7,TRBV9,.,TRBD2,CASSLGLAGSYEQYF,TGTGCCAGCAGCTTGGGACTAGCGGGTTCCTACGAGCAGTACTTC
TRBJ2-7,TRBV24-1,.,.,CATSDSLTYEQYF,TGTGCCACCAGTGACAGTCTTACCTACGAGCAGTACTTC
TRBJ1-3,TRBV7-8,few,.,CASSFGDSLSGNTIYF,TGTGCCAGCAGCTTTGGTGACAGCCTGTCCGGAAACACCATATATTTT
TRBJ1-5,TRBV6-5,.,.,CASSPAGGQPQHF,TGTGCCAGCAGTCCAGCAGGTGGTCAGCCCCAGCATTTT
TRBJ1-5,TRBV15,.,.,CATSRSAGASNQPQHF,TGTGCCACCAGCAGATCGGCAGGGGCGAGCAATCAGCCCCAGCATTTT
TRBJ2-1,TRBV19,.,.,CASSMSVGEQFF,TGTGCCAGTAGTATGTCGGTAGGGGAGCAGTTCTTC
TRBJ1-1,TRBV5-1,.,.,CASSRSSGGHQNTEAFF,TGCGCCAGCAGCCGATCCTCTGGAGGACACCAGAACACTGAAGCTTTCTTT
TRBJ1-3,TRBV9,.,.,CASSVTADSGNTIYF,TGTGCCAGCAGCGTTACCGCAGACTCTGGAAACACCATATATTTT
TRBJ2-5,TRBV23-1,.,.,CASLTGNQETQYF,TGCGCCAGCCTCACCGGGAACCAAGAGACCCAGTACTTC